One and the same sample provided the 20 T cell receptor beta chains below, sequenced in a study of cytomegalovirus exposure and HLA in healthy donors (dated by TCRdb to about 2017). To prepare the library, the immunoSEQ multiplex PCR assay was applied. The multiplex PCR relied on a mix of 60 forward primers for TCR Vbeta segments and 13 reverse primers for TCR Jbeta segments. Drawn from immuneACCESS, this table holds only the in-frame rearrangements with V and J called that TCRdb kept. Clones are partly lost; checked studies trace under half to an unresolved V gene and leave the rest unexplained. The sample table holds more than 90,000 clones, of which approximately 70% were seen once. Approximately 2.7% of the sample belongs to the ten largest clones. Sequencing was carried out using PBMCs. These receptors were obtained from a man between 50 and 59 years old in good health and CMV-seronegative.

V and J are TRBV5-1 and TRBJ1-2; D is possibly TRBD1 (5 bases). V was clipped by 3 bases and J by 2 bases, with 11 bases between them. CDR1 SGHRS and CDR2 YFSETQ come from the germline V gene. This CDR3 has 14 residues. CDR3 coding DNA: TGCGCCAGCAGCTATGCAGGGAACAACTATGGCTACACCTTC. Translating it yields CASSYAGNNYGYTF.

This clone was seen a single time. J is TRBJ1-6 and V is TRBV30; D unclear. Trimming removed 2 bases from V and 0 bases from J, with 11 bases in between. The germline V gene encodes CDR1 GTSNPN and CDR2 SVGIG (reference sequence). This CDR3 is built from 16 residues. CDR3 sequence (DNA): TGTGCCTGGAGTTGGGAGGCTAGCTCCTATAATTCACCCCTCCACTTT. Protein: CAWSWEASSYNSPLHF.

CDR3 loop: CASSWGLAVGETQYF. The DNA of the CDR3 is TGTGCCAGTAGTTGGGGACTAGCGGTGGGGGAGACCCAGTACTTC. V is TRBV19 and J is TRBJ2-5; the match to TRBD2 covers 11 bases. The J segment lost 5 bases and the V segment lost 5 bases, leaving 7 bases of the junction unmatched. Germline assignment: CDR1 LNHDA and CDR2 SQIVND (reference sequence). The CDR3 has 15 amino acids.

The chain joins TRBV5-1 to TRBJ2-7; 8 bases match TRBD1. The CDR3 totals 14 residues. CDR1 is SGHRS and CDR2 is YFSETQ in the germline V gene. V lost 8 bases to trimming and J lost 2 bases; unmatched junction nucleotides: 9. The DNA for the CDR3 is TGCGCCAGTTCCACCCCGGGACAGGCCTACGAGCAGTACTTC. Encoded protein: CASSTPGQAYEQYF.

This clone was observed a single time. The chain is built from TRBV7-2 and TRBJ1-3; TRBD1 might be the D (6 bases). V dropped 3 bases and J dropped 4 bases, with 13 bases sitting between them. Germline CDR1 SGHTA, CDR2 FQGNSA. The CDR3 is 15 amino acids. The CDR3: CASSLGQGWGNTIYF. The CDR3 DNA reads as TGTGCCAGCAGCTTGGGGCAGGGGTGGGGAAACACCATATATTTT.

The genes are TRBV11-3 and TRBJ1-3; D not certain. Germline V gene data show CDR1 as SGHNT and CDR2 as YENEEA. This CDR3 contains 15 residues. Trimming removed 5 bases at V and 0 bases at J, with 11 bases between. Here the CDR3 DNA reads TGTGCCAGCAGCCTTCAACACACCTCTGGAAACACCATATATTTT. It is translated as CASSLQHTSGNTIYF.

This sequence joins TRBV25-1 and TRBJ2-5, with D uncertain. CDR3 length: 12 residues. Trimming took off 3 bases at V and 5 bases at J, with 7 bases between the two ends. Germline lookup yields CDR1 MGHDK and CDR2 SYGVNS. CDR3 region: CASSEGAETQYF. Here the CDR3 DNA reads TGTGCCAGCAGTGAGGGCGCGGAGACCCAGTACTTC.

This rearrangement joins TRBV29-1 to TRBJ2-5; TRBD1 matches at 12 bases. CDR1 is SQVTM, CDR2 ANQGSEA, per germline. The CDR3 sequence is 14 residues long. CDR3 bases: TGCACCTGTACCGGGACAGGGGGCGAAGAGACCCAGTACTTC. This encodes CTCTGTGGEETQYF.

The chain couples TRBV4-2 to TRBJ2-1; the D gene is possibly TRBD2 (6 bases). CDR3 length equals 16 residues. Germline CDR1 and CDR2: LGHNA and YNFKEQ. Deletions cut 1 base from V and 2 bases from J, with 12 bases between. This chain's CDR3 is CASSQGGASAYNEQFF. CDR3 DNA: TGTGCCAGCAGCCAAGGAGGAGCTAGCGCCTACAATGAGCAGTTCTTC.

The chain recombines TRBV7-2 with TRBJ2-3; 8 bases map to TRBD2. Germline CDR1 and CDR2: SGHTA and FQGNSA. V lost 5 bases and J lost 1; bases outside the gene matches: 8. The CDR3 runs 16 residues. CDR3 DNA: TGTGCCAGCAGCCCCGGGGGGCGGGGGGGCACAGATACGCAGTATTTT. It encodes CASSPGGRGGTDTQYF.

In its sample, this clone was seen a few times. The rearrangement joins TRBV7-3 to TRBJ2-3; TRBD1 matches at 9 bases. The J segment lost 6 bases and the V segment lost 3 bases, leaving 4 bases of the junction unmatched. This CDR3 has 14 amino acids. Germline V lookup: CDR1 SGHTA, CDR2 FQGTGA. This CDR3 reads CASSLTGGADTQYF. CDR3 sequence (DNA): TGTGCCAGCAGCTTGACAGGGGGTGCGGATACGCAGTATTTT.

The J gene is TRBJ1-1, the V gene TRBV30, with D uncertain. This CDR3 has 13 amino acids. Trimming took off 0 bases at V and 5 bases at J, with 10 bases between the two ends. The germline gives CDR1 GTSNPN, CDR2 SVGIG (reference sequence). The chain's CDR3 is CAWSVTIRTEAFF. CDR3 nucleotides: TGTGCCTGGAGTGTAACGATTAGAACTGAAGCTTTCTTT.

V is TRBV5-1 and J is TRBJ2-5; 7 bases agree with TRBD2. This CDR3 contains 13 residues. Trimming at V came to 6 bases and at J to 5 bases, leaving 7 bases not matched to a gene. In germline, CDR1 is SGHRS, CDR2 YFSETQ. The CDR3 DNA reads TGCGCCAGCACCCTCGTGGGAGGGGAGACCCAGTACTTC. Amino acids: CASTLVGGETQYF.

This CDR3 is CASNSAVGEPTGELFF. The CDR3 bases are TGTGCCAGCAACTCGGCGGTAGGGGAACCCACCGGGGAGCTGTTTTTT. This chain links TRBV7-9 with TRBJ2-2, with a tentative D call TRBD1 (5 bases). The CDR3 is made up of 16 amino acids. Trimming pared 7 bases from V and 4 bases from J, leaving 19 bases between. Per the germline V gene, CDR1 is SEHNR and CDR2 is FQNEAQ (reference sequence).

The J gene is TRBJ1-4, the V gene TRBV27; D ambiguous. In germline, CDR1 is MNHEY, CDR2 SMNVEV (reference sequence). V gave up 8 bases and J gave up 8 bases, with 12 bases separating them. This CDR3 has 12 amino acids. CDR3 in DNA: TGTGCCAGCTCCTTCCCGGGGGAAAAACTGTTTTTT. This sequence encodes CASSFPGEKLFF.

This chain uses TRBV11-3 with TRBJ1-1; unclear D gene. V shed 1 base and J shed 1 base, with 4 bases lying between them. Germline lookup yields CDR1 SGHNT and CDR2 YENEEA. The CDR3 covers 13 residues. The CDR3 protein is CASSLGENTEAFF. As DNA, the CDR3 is TGTGCCAGCAGCTTAGGAGAGAACACTGAAGCTTTCTTT.

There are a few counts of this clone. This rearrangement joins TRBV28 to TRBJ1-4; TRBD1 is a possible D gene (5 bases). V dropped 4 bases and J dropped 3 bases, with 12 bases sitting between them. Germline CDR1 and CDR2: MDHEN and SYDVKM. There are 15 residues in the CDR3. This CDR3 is CASSSGGRANEKLFF. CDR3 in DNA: TGTGCCAGCAGTTCTGGGGGGAGGGCTAATGAAAAACTGTTTTTT. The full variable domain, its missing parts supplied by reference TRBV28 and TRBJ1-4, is DVKVTQSSRYLVKRTGEKVFLECVQDMDHENMFWYRQDPGLGLRLIYFSYDVKMKEKGDIPEGYSVSREKKERFSLILESASTNQTSMYLCASSSGGRANEKLFFGSGTQLSVL.

In DNA, the CDR3 is TGTGCCAGCAGCCATGGGGCGCGGAAATTTGATGGCTACACCTTC. Protein product: CASSHGARKFDGYTF. The V gene is TRBV5-4, the J gene TRBJ1-2; TRBD1 is a possible D gene (5 bases). CDR1 SGHNT and CDR2 YYREEE come from the germline V gene (reference sequence). The V end was cut by 4 bases, the J end by 6 bases, with 19 bases between. The CDR3 is made up of 15 amino acids.

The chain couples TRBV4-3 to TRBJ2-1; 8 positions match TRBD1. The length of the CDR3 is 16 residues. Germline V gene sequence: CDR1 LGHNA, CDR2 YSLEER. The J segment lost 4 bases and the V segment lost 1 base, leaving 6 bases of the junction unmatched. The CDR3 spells CASSQVGTGLYNEQFF. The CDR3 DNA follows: TGCGCCAGCAGCCAAGTGGGGACAGGCCTATACAATGAGCAGTTCTTC.

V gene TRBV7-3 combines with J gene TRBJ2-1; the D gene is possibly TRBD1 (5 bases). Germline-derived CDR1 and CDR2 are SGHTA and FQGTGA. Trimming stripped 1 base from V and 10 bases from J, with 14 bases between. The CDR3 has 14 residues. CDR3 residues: CASSLSWGVREQFF. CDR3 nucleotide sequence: TGTGCCAGCAGCTTAAGCTGGGGCGTAAGAGAGCAGTTCTTC.